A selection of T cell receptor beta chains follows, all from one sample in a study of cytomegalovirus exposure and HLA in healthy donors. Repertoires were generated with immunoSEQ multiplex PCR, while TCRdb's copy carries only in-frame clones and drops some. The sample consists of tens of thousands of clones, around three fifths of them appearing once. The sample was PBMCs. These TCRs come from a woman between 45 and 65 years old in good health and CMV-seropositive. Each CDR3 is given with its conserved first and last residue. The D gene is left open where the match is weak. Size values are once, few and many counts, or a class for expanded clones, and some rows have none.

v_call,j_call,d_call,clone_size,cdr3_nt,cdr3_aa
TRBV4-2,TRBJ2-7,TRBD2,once,TGTGCCAGCAGCCAGGGGACTAGCGGGGGCCGGGGCTACGAGCAGTACTTC,CASSQGTSGGRGYEQYF
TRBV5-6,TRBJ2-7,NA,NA,TGTGCCAGCAGCTTGAGGGGTTCCTACGAGCAGTACTTC,CASSLRGSYEQYF
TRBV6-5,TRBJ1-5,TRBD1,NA,TGTGCCAGCAGTAACCGACAGGGTTGGCAGCCCCAGCATTTT,CASSNRQGWQPQHF
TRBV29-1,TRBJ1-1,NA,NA,TGCAGCCCCGTGGAGGTGAACACTGAAGCTTTCTTT,CSPVEVNTEAFF
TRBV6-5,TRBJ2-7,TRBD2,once,TGTGCCAGCAGACTCGGGGGGGCCGTCTCTGAGCAGTACTTC,CASRLGGAVSEQYF
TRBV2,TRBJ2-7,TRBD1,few,TGTGCCAGCAGCTACTCCGCGGGACAGGGGTTTTCCGAGCAGTACTTC,CASSYSAGQGFSEQYF
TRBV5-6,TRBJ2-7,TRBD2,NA,TGTGCCAGCAGCTATCTCCTAGCGGGGGTTCCCTACGAGCAGTACTTC,CASSYLLAGVPYEQYF
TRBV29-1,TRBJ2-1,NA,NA,TGCAGCGTCCGCGGGGCCTTTCGTGGAGCTGAGCAGTTCTTC,CSVRGAFRGAEQFF
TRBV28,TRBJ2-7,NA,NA,TGTGCCAGCAGTTTACAACCGAGGAACTACGAGCAGTACTTC,CASSLQPRNYEQYF
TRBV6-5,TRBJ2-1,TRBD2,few,TGTGCCAGCACCCAACTAGCGGGGGGGCTCCGTGAGCAGTTCTTC,CASTQLAGGLREQFF
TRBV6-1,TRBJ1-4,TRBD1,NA,TGTGCCAGCAGCAATACAGGGGTCCACTATGAAAAACTGTTTTTT,CASSNTGVHYEKLFF
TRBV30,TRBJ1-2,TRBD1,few,TGTGCCTGGATTCCTACACGGACAGGGGACTACTATGGCTACACCTTC,CAWIPTRTGDYYGYTF
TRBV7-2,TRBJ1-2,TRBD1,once,TGTGCCAGCAGCTTAAGGTCAGGGGGGCTCCACTATGGCTACACCTTC,CASSLRSGGLHYGYTF
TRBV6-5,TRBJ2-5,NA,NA,TGTGCCAGCAGTGCGGGACGGGGTCAGGTAGAGACCCAGTACTTC,CASSAGRGQVETQYF
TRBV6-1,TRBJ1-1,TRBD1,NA,TGTGCCAGCACTAGATTTGGGACAGGCAACACTGAAGCTTTCTTT,CASTRFGTGNTEAFF
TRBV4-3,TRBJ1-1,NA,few,TGCGCCAGCAGCCAAGAGTGGGACACAATAAACACTGAAGCTTTCTTT,CASSQEWDTINTEAFF
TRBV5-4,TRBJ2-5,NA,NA,TGTGCCAGCAGCTTGATTGGGGCGAAAGAGACCCAGTACTTC,CASSLIGAKETQYF
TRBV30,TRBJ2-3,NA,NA,TGTGCTAGAGACGGGTTTCTAGACACAGATACGCAGTATTTT,CARDGFLDTDTQYF
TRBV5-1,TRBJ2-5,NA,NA,TGCGCCAGCAACCCGGGCAGGGGTCTTCGGGAGACCCAGTACTTC,CASNPGRGLRETQYF
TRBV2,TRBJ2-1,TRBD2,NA,TGTGCCAGCAGAGCAGGGACTAGCGGTACCCTTCGCGGCTCCTACAATGAGCAGTTCTTC,CASRAGTSGTLRGSYNEQFF
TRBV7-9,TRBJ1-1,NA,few,TGTGCCAGCAGCTTGGACAGTGAAGCTTTCTTT,CASSLDSEAFF
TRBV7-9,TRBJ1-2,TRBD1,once,TGTGCCAGCAGCTTAGCGGACAGGGCTGGTGGCTACACCTTC,CASSLADRAGGYTF
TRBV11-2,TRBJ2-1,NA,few,TGTGCCAGCAGCTGGAGTGAGGGCAATGAGCAGTTCTTC,CASSWSEGNEQFF
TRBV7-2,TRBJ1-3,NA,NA,TGTGCCAGCAGCTTAGTGGGGCTCTCTGGAAACACCATATATTTT,CASSLVGLSGNTIYF
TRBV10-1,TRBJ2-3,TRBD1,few,TGCGCCAGCAGTGGAGGGACAGTAATCAGCACAGATACGCAGTATTTT,CASSGGTVISTDTQYF
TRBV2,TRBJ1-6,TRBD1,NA,TGTGCCAGCACAGGAGGCGCTACAGGGGCTGGTAATTCACCCCTCCACTTT,CASTGGATGAGNSPLHF
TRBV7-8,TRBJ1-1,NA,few,TGTGCCAGCGGCTCGGGGAACACTGAAGCTTTCTTT,CASGSGNTEAFF
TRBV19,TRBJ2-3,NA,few,TGTGCCAGTAGTATAGGCAGAGATACGCAGTATTTT,CASSIGRDTQYF
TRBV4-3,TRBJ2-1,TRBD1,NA,TGCGCCAGCAGCCAAGGACAGGGGTCTTACAATGAGCAGTTCTTC,CASSQGQGSYNEQFF
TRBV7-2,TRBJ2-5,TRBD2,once,TGTGCCAGCAGCTTAAATAGCGGGGGGGCGGAGACCCAGTACTTC,CASSLNSGGAETQYF
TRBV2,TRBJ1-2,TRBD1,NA,TGTGCCAGCAGGGACAGGGTGGAATATGGCTACACCTTC,CASRDRVEYGYTF
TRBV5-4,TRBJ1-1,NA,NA,TGTGCCAGCAGCTTGGACAGGCCCGGGAGGACTGAAGCTTTCTTT,CASSLDRPGRTEAFF
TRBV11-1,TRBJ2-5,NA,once,TGTGCCAGCAGCCGGGACTCTGAAGAGACCCAGTACTTC,CASSRDSEETQYF
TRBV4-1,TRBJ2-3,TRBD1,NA,TGCGCCAGCAGGGTCCAGGACAGGGGATCTGATACGCAGTATTTT,CASRVQDRGSDTQYF
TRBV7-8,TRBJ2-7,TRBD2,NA,TGTGCCAGCAGCTTGAGGGAGGGAGCGGACGAGCAGTACTTC,CASSLREGADEQYF
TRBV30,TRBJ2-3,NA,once,TGTGCCTGGAGTGTACAGCCCAGCACAGATACGCAGTATTTT,CAWSVQPSTDTQYF
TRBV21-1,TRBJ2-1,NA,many,TGTGCCAGGGAGCGGGGGGCAAGGTCGGTCAATGAGCAGTTCTTC,CARERGARSVNEQFF
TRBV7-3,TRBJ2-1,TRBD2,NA,TGTGCCAGCAGCTTAAGCAGCGGGGCCTACAATGAGCAGTTCTTC,CASSLSSGAYNEQFF
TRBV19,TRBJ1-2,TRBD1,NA,TGTGCCAGTAGTATCTTAACGGGACAGTTCGGTGGCTACACCTTC,CASSILTGQFGGYTF
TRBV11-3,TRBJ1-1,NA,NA,TGTGCCAGCAGCTTGGACAGGAACACTGAAGCTTTCTTT,CASSLDRNTEAFF
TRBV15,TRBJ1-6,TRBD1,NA,TGTGCCACCAGCAGAGACCCGGGACAGGGTGGTTCACCCCTCCACTTT,CATSRDPGQGGSPLHF
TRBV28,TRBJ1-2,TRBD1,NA,TGTGCCAGCACCTTCACGAGGACAGGGGATGACTATGGCTACACCTTC,CASTFTRTGDDYGYTF
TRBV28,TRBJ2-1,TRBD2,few,TGTGCCAGCAGTACCTTTGGCGGGGGGGCCAATGAGCAGTTCTTC,CASSTFGGGANEQFF
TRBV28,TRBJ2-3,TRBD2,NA,TGTGCCAGCAGCTCCCCTTTGAGCGGGGGGATAACAGATACGCAGTATTTT,CASSSPLSGGITDTQYF
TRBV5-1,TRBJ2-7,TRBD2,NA,TGCGCCAGCAGGTGGACTAGCGAAGGGTCCTACGAGCAGTACTTC,CASRWTSEGSYEQYF
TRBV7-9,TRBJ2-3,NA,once,TGTGCCAGCAGCCCCCGGCGGGCAGATACGCAGTATTTT,CASSPRRADTQYF
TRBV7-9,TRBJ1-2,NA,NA,TGTGCCAGCAGCTTTTTCTCCGGGAGGGGAAGGCTTAACTATGGCTACACCTTC,CASSFFSGRGRLNYGYTF
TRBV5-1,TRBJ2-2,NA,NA,TGCGCCAGCAGCTTGGGTTGGGGCGCCTGGGAGCTGTTTTTT,CASSLGWGAWELFF
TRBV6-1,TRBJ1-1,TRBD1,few,TGTGCCAGCAGTGCGACAGGGCCCACTGAAGCTTTCTTT,CASSATGPTEAFF
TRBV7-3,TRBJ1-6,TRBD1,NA,TGTGCCAGCGGACAGGGGGCAGGGTCACCCCTCCACTTT,CASGQGAGSPLHF